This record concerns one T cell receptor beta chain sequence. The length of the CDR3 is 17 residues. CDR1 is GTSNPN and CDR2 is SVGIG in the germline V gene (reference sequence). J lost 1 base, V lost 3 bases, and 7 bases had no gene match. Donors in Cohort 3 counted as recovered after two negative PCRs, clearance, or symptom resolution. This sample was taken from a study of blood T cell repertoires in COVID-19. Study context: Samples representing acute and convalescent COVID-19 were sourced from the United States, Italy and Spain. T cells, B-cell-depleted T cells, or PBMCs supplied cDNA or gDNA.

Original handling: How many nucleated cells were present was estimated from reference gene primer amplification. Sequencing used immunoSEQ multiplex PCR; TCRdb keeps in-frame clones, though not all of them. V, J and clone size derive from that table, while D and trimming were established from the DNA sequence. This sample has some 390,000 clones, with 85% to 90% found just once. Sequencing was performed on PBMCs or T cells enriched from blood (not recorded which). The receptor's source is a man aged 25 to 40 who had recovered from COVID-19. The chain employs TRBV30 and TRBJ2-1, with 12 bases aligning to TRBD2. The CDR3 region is CAWRLAGGPWSYNEQFF. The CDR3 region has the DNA TGTGCCTGGAGGCTAGCGGGAGGGCCGTGGTCCTACAATGAGCAGTTCTTC.